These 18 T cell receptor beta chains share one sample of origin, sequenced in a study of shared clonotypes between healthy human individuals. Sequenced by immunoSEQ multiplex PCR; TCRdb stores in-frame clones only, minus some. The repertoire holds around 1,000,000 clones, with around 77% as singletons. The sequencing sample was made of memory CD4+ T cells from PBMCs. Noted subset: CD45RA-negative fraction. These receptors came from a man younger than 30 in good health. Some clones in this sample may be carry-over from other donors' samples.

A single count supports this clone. In DNA form, the CDR3 reads TGTGCCAGCAGCTTAGAGGGACAAGTCACCGGGGAGCTGTTTTTT. It translates to CASSLEGQVTGELFF. The genes are TRBV7-2 and TRBJ2-2; perhaps TRBD1 as D (6 bases). With 1 base removed from V and 4 bases from J, the gap between germline ends came to 10 bases. Looked up from germline, CDR1 is SGHTA and CDR2 is FQGNSA. The CDR3 totals 15 residues. The full variable domain, in which reference TRBV7-2 and TRBJ2-2 provide the parts outside the CDR3, is GAGVSQSPSNKVTEKGKDVELRCDPISGHTALYWYRQSLGQGLEFLIYFQGNSAPDKSGLPSDRFSAERTGGSVSTLTIQRTQQEDSAVYLCASSLEGQVTGELFFGEGSRLTVL.

The DNA of the CDR3 is TGTGCCAGCAGCTCGCCGGGACAGACTGCCTACGAGCAGTACTTC. Amino acid sequence: CASSSPGQTAYEQYF. The J gene is TRBJ2-7, the V gene TRBV7-2; 7 nucleotides match TRBD1. This CDR3 has 15 residues. After removal of 4 bases from V and 2 bases from J, the junction contained 8 bases not matched to a gene. The germline V gene has CDR1 SGHTA and CDR2 FQGNSA.

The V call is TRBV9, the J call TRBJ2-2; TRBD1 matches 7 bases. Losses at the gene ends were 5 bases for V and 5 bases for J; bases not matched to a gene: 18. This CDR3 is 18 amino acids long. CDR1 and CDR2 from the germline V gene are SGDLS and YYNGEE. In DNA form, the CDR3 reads TGTGCCAGCAGGGCCCGCGGATCAGGGGGAATGGGGACCGGGGAGCTGTTTTTT. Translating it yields CASRARGSGGMGTGELFF.

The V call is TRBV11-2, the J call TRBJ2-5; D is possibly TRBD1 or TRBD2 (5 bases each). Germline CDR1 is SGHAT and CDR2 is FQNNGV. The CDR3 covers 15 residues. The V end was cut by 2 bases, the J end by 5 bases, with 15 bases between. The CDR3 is CASSLNDNRGETQYF. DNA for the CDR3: TGTGCCAGCAGCTTAAATGACAACCGGGGCGAGACCCAGTACTTC.

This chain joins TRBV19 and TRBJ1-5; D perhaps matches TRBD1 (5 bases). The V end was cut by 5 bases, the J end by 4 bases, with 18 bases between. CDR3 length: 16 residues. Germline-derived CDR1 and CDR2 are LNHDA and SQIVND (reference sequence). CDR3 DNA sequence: TGTGCCAGTAGTGCGAGCCCAGGGCTAAGGAATCAGCCCCAGCATTTT. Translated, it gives CASSASPGLRNQPQHF.

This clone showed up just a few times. The CDR3: CASSQERQGGYGYTF. DNA of the CDR3: TGTGCCAGCAGCCAAGAACGCCAGGGTGGTTATGGCTACACCTTC. The rearrangement joins TRBV4-2 to TRBJ1-2, with a possible D match to TRBD1 (5 bases). Per the germline V gene, CDR1 is LGHNA and CDR2 is YNFKEQ. Trimming took off 0 bases at V and 5 bases at J, with 13 bases between the two ends. The CDR3 is made up of 15 amino acids.

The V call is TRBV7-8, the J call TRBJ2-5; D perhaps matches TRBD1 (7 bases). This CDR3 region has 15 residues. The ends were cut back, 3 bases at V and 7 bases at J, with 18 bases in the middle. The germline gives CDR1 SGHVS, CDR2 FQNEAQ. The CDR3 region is CASSLAAGGQRTQYF. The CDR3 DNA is TGTGCCAGCAGCTTGGCGGCAGGGGGGCAAAGGACCCAGTACTTC. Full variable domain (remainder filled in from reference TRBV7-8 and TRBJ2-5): GAGVSQSPRYKVAKRGQDVALRCDPISGHVSLFWYQQALGQGPEFLTYFQNEAQLDKSGLPSDRFFAERPEGSVSTLKIQRTQQEDSAVYLCASSLAAGGQRTQYFGPGTRLLVL.

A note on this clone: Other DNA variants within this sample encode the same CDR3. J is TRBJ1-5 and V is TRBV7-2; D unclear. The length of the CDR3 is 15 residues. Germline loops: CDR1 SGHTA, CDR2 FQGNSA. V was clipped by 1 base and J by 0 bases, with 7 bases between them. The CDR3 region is CASSLVGNSNQPQHF. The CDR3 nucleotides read TGTGCCAGCAGCTTAGTCGGCAATAGCAATCAGCCCCAGCATTTT.

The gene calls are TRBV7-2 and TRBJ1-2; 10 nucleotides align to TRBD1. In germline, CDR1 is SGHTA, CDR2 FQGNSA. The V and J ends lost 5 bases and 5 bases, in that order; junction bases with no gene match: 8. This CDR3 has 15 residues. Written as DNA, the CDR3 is TGTGCCAGCAGCGCGTCGACAGGGGGCTATTATGGCTACACCTTC. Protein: CASSASTGGYYGYTF.

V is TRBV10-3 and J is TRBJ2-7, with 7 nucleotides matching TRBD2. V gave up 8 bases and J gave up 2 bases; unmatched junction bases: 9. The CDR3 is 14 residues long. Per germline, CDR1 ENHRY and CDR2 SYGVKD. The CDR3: CAIGGPGGPYEQYF. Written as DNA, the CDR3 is TGTGCCATCGGAGGGCCGGGAGGTCCCTACGAGCAGTACTTC.

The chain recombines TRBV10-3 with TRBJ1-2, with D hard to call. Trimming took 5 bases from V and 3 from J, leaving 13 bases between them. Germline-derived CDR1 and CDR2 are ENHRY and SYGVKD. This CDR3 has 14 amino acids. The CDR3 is CAISTTDRDYGYTF. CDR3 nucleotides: TGTGCCATCAGTACGACGGACCGAGACTATGGCTACACCTTC.

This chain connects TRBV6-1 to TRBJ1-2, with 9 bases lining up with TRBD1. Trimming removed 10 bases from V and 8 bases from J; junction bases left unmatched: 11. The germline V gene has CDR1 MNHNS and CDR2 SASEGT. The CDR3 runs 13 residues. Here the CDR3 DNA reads TGTGCCACCCTACGGACAGGGGTTCGCGGCTACACCTTC. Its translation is CATLRTGVRGYTF.

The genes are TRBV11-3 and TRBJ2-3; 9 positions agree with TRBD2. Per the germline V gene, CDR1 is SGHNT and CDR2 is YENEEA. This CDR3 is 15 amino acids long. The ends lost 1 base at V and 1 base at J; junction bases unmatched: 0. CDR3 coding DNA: TGTGCCAGCAGCTTAGGGACTAGCGGCACAGATACGCAGTATTTT. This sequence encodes CASSLGTSGTDTQYF.

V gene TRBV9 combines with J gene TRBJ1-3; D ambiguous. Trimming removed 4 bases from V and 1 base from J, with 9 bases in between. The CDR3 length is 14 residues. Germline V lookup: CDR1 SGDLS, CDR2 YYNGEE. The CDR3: CASSPTVSGNTIYF. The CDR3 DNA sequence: TGTGCCAGCAGCCCCACCGTGTCTGGAAACACCATATATTTT.

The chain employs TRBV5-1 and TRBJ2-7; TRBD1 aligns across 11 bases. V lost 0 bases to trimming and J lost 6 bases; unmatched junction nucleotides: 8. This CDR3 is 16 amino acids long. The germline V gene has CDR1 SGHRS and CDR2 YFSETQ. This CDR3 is CASSLGYRTGGGEQYF. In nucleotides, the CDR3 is TGCGCCAGCAGCTTGGGTTATAGGACAGGGGGCGGCGAGCAGTACTTC.

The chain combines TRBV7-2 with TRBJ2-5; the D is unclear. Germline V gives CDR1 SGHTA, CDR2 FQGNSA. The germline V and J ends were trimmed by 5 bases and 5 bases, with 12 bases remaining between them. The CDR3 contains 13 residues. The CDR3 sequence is CASSPTRTETQYF. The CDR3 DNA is TGTGCCAGCAGCCCCACACGAACGGAGACCCAGTACTTC.

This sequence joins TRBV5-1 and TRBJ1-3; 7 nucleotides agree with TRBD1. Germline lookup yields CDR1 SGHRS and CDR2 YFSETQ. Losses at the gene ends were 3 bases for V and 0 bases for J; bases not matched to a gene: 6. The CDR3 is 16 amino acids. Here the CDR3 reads CASSSEWDSSGNTIYF. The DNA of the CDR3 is TGCGCCAGCAGCTCGGAATGGGACAGCTCTGGAAACACCATATATTTT.

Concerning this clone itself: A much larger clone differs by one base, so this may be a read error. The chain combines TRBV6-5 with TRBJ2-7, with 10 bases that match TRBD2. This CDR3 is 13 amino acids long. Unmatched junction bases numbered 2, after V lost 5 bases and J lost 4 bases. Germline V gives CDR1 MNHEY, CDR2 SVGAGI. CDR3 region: CASSTTSGYEQYF. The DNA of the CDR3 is TGTGCCAGCAGTACGACTAGCGGGTACGAGCAGTACTTC.